Each of the 25 T cell receptor beta chains below was sequenced from the same sample in a study of blood T cell repertoires in COVID-19. Produced via immunoSEQ multiplex PCR; TCRdb's table is partial and in-frame only. The sample has 270,000 or so clones; 70% to 90% are singletons. The sample was PBMCs or T cells enriched from blood (not recorded which). The receptors come from a woman aged 50 to 65 who had been exposed to COVID-19.

V usage is TRBV9 and J usage is TRBJ2-6; D is unresolved. This CDR3 spans 12 amino acids. Trimming left V 3 bases short and J 7 bases short, with 5 bases between. Germline V lookup: CDR1 SGDLS, CDR2 YYNGEE. Here the CDR3 DNA reads TGTGCCAGCAGCGGGCCAGCCAACGTCCTGACTTTC. It yields the protein CASSGPANVLTF.

The sample holds one count of this clone. CDR3 bases: TGTGCCACCTACTCCGGGACAGATGAAGCTTTCTTT. This encodes CATYSGTDEAFF. The V and J genes are TRBV11-2 and TRBJ1-1; 7 bases are shared with TRBD1. J lost 7 bases, V lost 10 bases, and 9 bases had no gene match. Germline V gene lookup returns CDR1 SGHAT and CDR2 FQNNGV. CDR3 length equals 12 residues.

This chain connects TRBV7-9 to TRBJ2-1; D uncertain. CDR3 length equals 17 residues. V lost 4 bases and J 6 bases, leaving 22 bases between the germline ends. Germline CDR1 reads SEHNR; CDR2 reads FQNEAQ (reference sequence). The CDR3 nucleotides are TGTGCCAGCAGCTCGACACCGCTCCCTATCGGTGGCAATGAGCAGTTCTTC. It translates to CASSSTPLPIGGNEQFF.

The chain employs TRBV19 and TRBJ1-2; D is undetermined. There are 13 residues in the CDR3. Trimming removed 3 bases at V and 4 bases at J, with 9 bases between. Looked up from germline, CDR1 is LNHDA and CDR2 is SQIVND (reference sequence). The CDR3, as DNA: TGTGCCAGTAGTATCTCCCTGTCCTATGGCTACACCTTC. Translating it yields CASSISLSYGYTF. Looking up the rest from reference TRBV19 and TRBJ1-2 gives the full variable domain: DGGITQSPKYLFRKEGQNVTLSCEQNLNHDAMYWYRQDPGQGLRLIYYSQIVNDFQKGDIAEGYSVSREKKESFPLTVTSAQKNPTAFYLCASSISLSYGYTFGSGTRLTVV.

V and J are TRBV19 and TRBJ2-5; 7 bases align to TRBD2. The CDR3 runs 16 residues. V lost 7 bases and J lost 3; bases outside the gene matches: 14. Germline V CDR1 and CDR2: LNHDA, SQIVND (reference sequence). In DNA form, the CDR3 reads TGTGCCAGTAACCGGGGCGGGGGTCTTAGGGAAGAGACCCAGTACTTC. Protein: CASNRGGGLREETQYF.

In its sample, this clone was seen once. The chain employs TRBV5-6 and TRBJ1-5; 10 bases match TRBD1. V shed 4 bases and J 3 bases; nucleotides not matched to a gene: 7. This CDR3 is 16 amino acids long. CDR1 and CDR2 (germline): SGHDT, YYEEEE. The CDR3 nucleotides read TGTGCCAGCAGCAGGGGACAGGGGCTCTTCAATCAGCCCCAGCATTTT. Translating it yields CASSRGQGLFNQPQHF.

The chain carries TRBV18 and TRBJ1-1; D uncertain. The CDR3 contains 15 residues. The V gene's germline CDR1 is KGHSH and CDR2 LQKENI. V dropped 1 base and J dropped 1 base, with 10 bases sitting between them. CDR3 DNA sequence: TGTGCCAGCTCACCACGTCGGGTAGGGAACACTGAAGCTTTCTTT. It translates to CASSPRRVGNTEAFF.

A single count supports this clone. V gene TRBV10-2 combines with J gene TRBJ2-1; the D is unclear. This CDR3 has 14 residues. Between the trimmed V and J ends, which lost 9 bases and 1 base, there was a span of 13 bases. The germline V gene encodes CDR1 WSHSY and CDR2 SAAADI. This CDR3 reads CASSGPLSYNEQFF. CDR3 in DNA: TGCGCCAGTTCAGGCCCCTTATCCTACAATGAGCAGTTCTTC.

The J gene is TRBJ1-3, the V gene TRBV6-4; weak D call: TRBD1 (6 bases). Germline V gene sequence: CDR1 MRHNA, CDR2 SNTAGT. V was clipped by 4 bases and J by 4 bases, with 20 bases between them. This CDR3 region has 17 residues. Here the CDR3 DNA reads TGTGCCAGCAGTGCGGCTTTAAACAGGGAGATAGGAAACACCATATATTTT. Its translation: CASSAALNREIGNTIYF.

The genes are TRBV5-1 and TRBJ2-3; 12 nucleotides align to TRBD2. Germline-derived CDR1 and CDR2 are SGHRS and YFSETQ. The V segment lost 4 bases and the J segment 4 bases; nucleotides outside the gene matches: 4. CDR3 length: 15 residues. The CDR3 sequence is CASSTSGGQADTQYF. The CDR3 bases are TGCGCCAGCAGCACTAGCGGGGGGCAGGCAGATACGCAGTATTTT.

The chain links TRBV6-5 to TRBJ2-6; possible D gene TRBD1, 5 bases. This CDR3 spans 13 amino acids. Germline lookup yields CDR1 MNHEY and CDR2 SVGAGI. Trimming removed 10 bases from V and 1 base from J, with 8 bases in between. DNA of the CDR3: TGTGCCACTAGGGGTTCTGGGGCCAACGTCCTGACTTTC. The encoded protein is CATRGSGANVLTF.

V is TRBV24-1 and J is TRBJ1-2; 9 nucleotides align to TRBD1. Germline CDR1 and CDR2: KGHDR and SFDVKD. The V segment lost 3 bases and the J segment 3 bases; nucleotides outside the gene matches: 19. The CDR3 consists of 20 residues. The DNA for the CDR3 is TGTGCCACCAGTGATCCGACCCGCACAGGAACAGGGGGCCCCTACTATGGCTACACCTTC. Protein product: CATSDPTRTGTGGPYYGYTF.

The rearrangement joins TRBV9 to TRBJ1-1; TRBD1 might be the D (5 bases). This CDR3 contains 17 residues. Between the trimmed V and J ends, which lost 4 bases and 0 bases, there was a span of 19 bases. The germline CDR1 and CDR2 sequences are SGDLS and YYNGEE. In DNA form, the CDR3 reads TGTGCCAGCAGCCTCTCATCGGGGGGGATCATGAACACTGAAGCTTTCTTT. It codes for CASSLSSGGIMNTEAFF.

CDR3 sequence: CASSLGTERDTQYF. As DNA, the CDR3 is TGTGCCAGCAGCCTCGGGACAGAGAGGGATACGCAGTATTTT. The chain has TRBV6-2 or TRBV6-3 and TRBJ2-3, with 7 nucleotides matching TRBD1. CDR3 size: 14 residues. CDR1 MNHEY and CDR2 SVGEGT come from the germline V gene. After removal of 6 bases from V and 6 bases from J, the junction contained 9 bases not matched to a gene.

A single count supports this clone. The chain links TRBV30 to TRBJ2-3; a weak D match, TRBD2 (6 bases). The CDR3 has 15 residues. In germline, CDR1 is GTSNPN, CDR2 SVGIG (reference sequence). V was trimmed by 5 bases and J by 3 bases, leaving 18 bases between them. In nucleotides, the CDR3 is TGTGCCTGGGGTTCTCAGGGAGGAAGGACAGATACGCAGTATTTT. It is translated as CAWGSQGGRTDTQYF.

The chain carries TRBV3-1 (or the pseudogene TRBV3-2) and TRBJ2-1, with 7 bases matching TRBD1. This CDR3 is 15 amino acids long. The V and J ends lost 0 bases and 7 bases, in that order; junction bases with no gene match: 6. CDR1 is LGHDT and CDR2 is YNNKEL in the germline V gene (reference sequence). The CDR3 sequence is CASSQDRGLGNEQFF. In DNA, the CDR3 is TGTGCCAGCAGCCAAGACAGGGGGTTAGGGAATGAGCAGTTCTTC.

This chain links TRBV28 with TRBJ1-5; D possibly corresponds to TRBD1 (6 bases). The ends were cut back, 6 bases at V and 3 bases at J, with 15 bases in the middle. Per germline, CDR1 MDHEN and CDR2 SYDVKM. CDR3 length: 15 amino acids. CDR3: CASRGTRQFNQPQHF. DNA for the CDR3: TGTGCCAGCAGGGGGACAAGACAGTTCAATCAGCCCCAGCATTTT.

This sequence joins TRBV7-8 and TRBJ2-5; D may be TRBD2 (6 bases). Per the germline V gene, CDR1 is SGHVS and CDR2 is FQNEAQ. V lost 5 bases and J lost 0, with 16 bases in between. This CDR3 has 16 amino acids. CDR3: CASSESLGGHQETQYF. For the CDR3, the DNA is TGTGCCAGCAGCGAGTCACTCGGGGGTCACCAAGAGACCCAGTACTTC. The full variable domain, with the rest looked up from reference TRBV7-8 and TRBJ2-5, is GAGVSQSPRYKVAKRGQDVALRCDPISGHVSLFWYQQALGQGPEFLTYFQNEAQLDKSGLPSDRFFAERPEGSVSTLKIQRTQQEDSAVYLCASSESLGGHQETQYFGPGTRLLVL.

The V call is TRBV10-2, the J call TRBJ1-2; perhaps TRBD1 as D (6 bases). This CDR3 spans 13 amino acids. Trimming pared 6 bases from V and 5 bases from J, leaving 13 bases between. The germline CDR1 and CDR2 sequences are WSHSY and SAAADI. CDR3 residues: CASSSGQPYGYTF. The CDR3 nucleotides are TGCGCCAGCAGCTCCGGACAGCCTTATGGCTACACCTTC.

V usage is TRBV5-4 and J usage is TRBJ1-2; possible D gene TRBD1, 6 bases. Trimming took 5 bases from V and 2 from J, leaving 19 bases between them. The CDR3 has 16 residues. In germline, CDR1 is SGHNT, CDR2 YYREEE (reference sequence). CDR3 region: CASSSIQGIGNYGYTF. Here the CDR3 DNA reads TGTGCCAGCAGTTCTATTCAGGGGATTGGGAACTATGGCTACACCTTC.

The V call is TRBV19, the J call TRBJ2-7, with TRBD2 as a possible D gene (6 bases). The V end was cut by 4 bases, the J end by 3 bases, with 10 bases between. Germline V lookup: CDR1 LNHDA, CDR2 SQIVND (reference sequence). The CDR3 is made up of 13 amino acids. DNA of the CDR3: TGTGCCAGTAGTACCCCCGGGGGCTACGAGCAGTACTTC. It codes for CASSTPGGYEQYF.

The rearrangement uses TRBV27 and TRBJ1-4; a weak D match, TRBD1 (6 bases). The V and J ends lost 5 bases and 8 bases respectively, with 15 bases between them. From germline, CDR1 is MNHEY and CDR2 SMNVEV (reference sequence). This CDR3 has 14 amino acids. The CDR3 nucleotides are TGTGCCAGCAGTCCTGGGACATTCCGGGAAAAACTGTTTTTT. Protein product: CASSPGTFREKLFF.

The V and J genes are TRBV3-1 (or the pseudogene TRBV3-2) and TRBJ1-2, with 10 bases fitting TRBD1. The CDR3 consists of 15 residues. Germline lookup yields CDR1 LGHDT and CDR2 YNNKEL (reference sequence). The ends lost 4 bases at V and 8 bases at J; junction bases unmatched: 10. CDR3 sequence: CASSPLGQGVRGYTF. The CDR3 DNA sequence: TGTGCCAGCAGCCCCTTAGGACAGGGGGTCAGGGGCTACACCTTC.

V usage is TRBV13 and J usage is TRBJ1-2; a weak D match, TRBD1 (5 bases). Germline CDR1 PRHDT, CDR2 FYEKMQ (reference sequence). The CDR3 runs 17 residues. The germline V and J ends were trimmed by 4 bases and 5 bases, with 23 bases remaining between them. CDR3 sequence: CASSSGRSTGNGYGYTF. In DNA, the CDR3 is TGTGCCAGCAGCTCAGGGAGGTCTACCGGGAACGGTTATGGCTACACCTTC.

This clone was observed a single time. The chain is built from TRBV5-1 and TRBJ2-2, with D unresolved. This CDR3 contains 15 residues. The germline gives CDR1 SGHRS, CDR2 YFSETQ. Deletions cut 2 bases from V and 0 bases from J, with 8 bases between. CDR3 amino acids: CASSFDFANTGELFF. CDR3 coding DNA: TGCGCCAGCAGCTTTGACTTCGCGAACACCGGGGAGCTGTTTTTT.